This TCR beta chain was sequenced during a study of cytomegalovirus exposure and HLA in healthy donors. Study at large: Early on, a data release was issued that held 65 million to 100 million unique TCRs from HLA-typed donors.

CDR3 length: 14 amino acids. Germline CDR1 reads MNHEY; CDR2 reads SMNVEV (reference sequence). With V trimmed by 4 bases and J by 7 bases, 7 bases remained unmatched. General study results and limits: The records held CMV serostatus as the only immune exposure information. Later work associated roughly 17,000 TCR beta sequences with HLA alleles at 0.05 false discovery rate.

Amplification used 60 Vbeta primers and 13 Jbeta primers. Profiled with immunoSEQ multiplex PCR; TCRdb holds only in-frame clones, not every one. The data hold some 120,000 clones, with roughly two thirds observed a single time. Donors were nominally healthy when sampled, though unrecorded immune exposures were likely. With regard to this clone: The antigen is unknown.

What was sequenced was PBMCs. The rearrangement joins TRBV27 to TRBJ2-1; 7 bases align to TRBD2. This TCR was sampled from a man aged 25 to 40 in good health and CMV-seropositive. CDR3 nucleotides: TGTGCCAGCAGTTCTAGCGGAGAGGGGAATGAGCAGTTCTTC. Its protein is CASSSSGEGNEQFF.